Listed below are T cell receptor beta chains from one sample, sequenced in a study of beta chain features in type 1 diabetes. The repertoire was sequenced with immunoSEQ multiplex PCR; TCRdb's copy has only in-frame clones and lacks some. This sample has roughly 28,000 clones, with 50% to 65% found just once. Sequencing was carried out using Tregs from blood. The receptors stem from a woman younger than 35 with type 1 diabetes. Each CDR3 is given with its conserved first and last residue. The D gene is left open where the match is weak. The size field is filled for only some rows; it gives once, few, many or a size class.

>few|NA|TRBJ2-1|TRBV7-2
CASSLWRGTGSPNEQFF
TGTGCCAGCAGCTTATGGAGGGGAACGGGTTCCCCCAATGAGCAGTTCTTC
>NA|TRBD2|TRBJ2-3|TRBV15
CATSSGTSGSTDTQYF
TGTGCCACCAGCAGTGGGACTAGCGGGAGCACAGATACGCAGTATTTT
>NA|NA|TRBJ2-5|TRBV7-3
CASSRAVVETQYF
TGTGCCAGCAGTCGAGCTGTGGTGGAGACCCAGTACTTC
>few|NA|TRBJ2-5|TRBV14
CASSQDRSRARETQYF
TGTGCCAGCAGCCAAGATCGATCGAGGGCTAGAGAGACCCAGTACTTC
>NA|TRBD1|TRBJ2-7|TRBV28
CASSLPGQNYEQYF
TGTGCCAGCAGTCTCCCGGGACAGAACTACGAGCAGTACTTC
>NA|TRBD1|TRBJ1-2|TRBV18
CASSPSTGENYGYTF
TGTGCCAGCTCACCATCGACAGGGGAGAACTATGGCTACACCTTC
>NA|NA|TRBJ2-1|TRBV15
CATSRVGQEGNEQFF
TGTGCCACCAGCAGAGTGGGCCAGGAGGGCAATGAGCAGTTCTTC
>once|TRBD2|TRBJ2-2|TRBV10-2
CASRTSGRASGELFF
TGCGCCAGCAGGACTAGCGGGAGGGCCTCCGGGGAGCTGTTTTTT
>NA|TRBD1|TRBJ1-2|TRBV11-2
CASSVTEQGPGYTF
TGTGCCAGCAGCGTTACGGAACAGGGGCCTGGCTACACCTTC
>NA|TRBD1|TRBJ2-3|TRBV2
CASRGQGRTDTQYF
TGTGCCAGCAGGGGACAGGGGAGGACAGATACGCAGTATTTT
>few|TRBD2|TRBJ2-1|TRBV7-6
CASSLAVAGGSYNEQFF
TGTGCCAGCAGCTTAGCGGTAGCGGGAGGCTCCTACAATGAGCAGTTCTTC
>NA|NA|TRBJ2-5|TRBV5-1
CASSERTQQETQYF
TGCGCCAGCAGCGAGCGGACCCAACAAGAGACCCAGTACTTC
>NA|NA|TRBJ2-1|TRBV27
CASQLGRSSYNEQFF
TGTGCCAGCCAACTCGGGAGAAGCTCCTACAATGAGCAGTTCTTC
>few|TRBD2|TRBJ2-5|TRBV4-3
CASSHQLADYQETQYF
TGCGCCAGCAGCCACCAACTAGCGGACTACCAAGAGACCCAGTACTTC
>NA|NA|TRBJ1-5|TRBV18
CASSPPADGNQPQHF
TGTGCCAGCTCACCCCCGGCGGATGGCAATCAGCCCCAGCATTTT
>NA|TRBD2|TRBJ2-1|TRBV6-6
CASSPARGRVNEQFF
TGTGCCAGCAGCCCCGCTCGGGGGAGGGTCAATGAGCAGTTCTTC
>NA|NA|TRBJ2-6|TRBV28
CASSSGESGANVLTF
TGTGCCAGCAGCTCAGGGGAATCTGGGGCCAACGTCCTGACTTTC
>few|NA|TRBJ2-6|TRBV7-9
CASSLVTSGANVLTF
TGTGCCAGCAGCTTAGTAACTTCTGGGGCCAACGTCCTGACTTTC
>few|TRBD2|TRBJ2-7|TRBV6-5
CASSQTSGSSYEQYF
TGTGCCAGCAGTCAAACTAGCGGGAGCTCCTACGAGCAGTACTTC
>NA|NA|TRBJ2-1|TRBV14
CASSQERGGANEQFF
TGTGCCAGCAGCCAAGAGCGGGGAGGCGCCAATGAGCAGTTCTTC
>NA|TRBD2|TRBJ2-3|TRBV5-1
CASSLATSGATDTQYF
TGCGCCAGCAGCTTGGCGACTAGCGGGGCCACAGATACGCAGTATTTT
>few|NA|TRBJ1-2|TRBV27
CASSFSGAFRHGYTF
TGTGCCAGCAGTTTCTCAGGGGCCTTCAGACATGGCTACACCTTC
>NA|NA|TRBJ2-4|TRBV28
CASSFAGEHGIQYF
TGTGCCAGCAGCTTTGCAGGGGAGCACGGCATTCAGTACTTC
>few|TRBD2|TRBJ2-3|TRBV7-9
CASSESGRASDTQYF
TGTGCCAGCAGCGAGAGCGGGAGAGCCTCAGATACGCAGTATTTT
>once|NA|TRBJ1-2|TRBV18
CASSPGPYRDKAFYGYTF
TGTGCCAGCTCACCAGGTCCCTACCGGGACAAGGCCTTCTATGGCTACACCTTC
>NA|NA|TRBJ1-1|TRBV5-5
CASSPQPRVLTGTEAFF
TGTGCCAGCAGCCCCCAACCCAGGGTTTTGACGGGCACTGAAGCTTTCTTT
>NA|TRBD2|TRBJ2-3|TRBV9
CASSVAPSGLAGPTDTQYF
TGTGCCAGCAGCGTAGCACCGTCGGGACTAGCGGGGCCCACAGATACGCAGTATTTT
>once|TRBD1|TRBJ1-1|TRBV9
CASSLTFPGTVNTEAFF
TGTGCCAGCAGCCTTACCTTCCCCGGGACAGTTAACACTGAAGCTTTCTTT
>NA|NA|TRBJ2-2|TRBV5-1
CASSLEGDTGELFF
TGCGCCAGCAGCTTGGAAGGGGACACCGGGGAGCTGTTTTTT